There are many counts of the clone carrying this T cell receptor beta chain. Its antigen is undetermined. The sample originates from a study of CD8 T cells in ankylosing spondylitis. General study points: Some of these motif variants have turned up before, in reports on reactive arthritis synovial fluid and blood.

The germline V gene has CDR1 SSHAT and CDR2 FNYEAQ (reference sequence). There are 14 residues in the CDR3. V shed 6 bases and J shed 12 bases, with 22 bases lying between them. For TCR beta, libraries came from quantitative 5'-RACE with molecular barcodes. A single record per CDR3 protein comes from TCRdb applying MiXCR to the 5' RACE reads. The sample contains 130,000 or so distinct CDR3 sequences, 7% of which appear only once. The source is a male donor with ankylosing spondylitis or in good health (not recorded which). What was sequenced was blood, either unsorted or a sorted T cell fraction (not recorded which). The rearrangement uses TRBV7-7 and TRBJ2-3; tentatively, D is TRBD2 (5 bases). The CDR3 here is CASSPDEGLRVQYF. DNA for the CDR3: TGTGCCAGCAGTCCTGACGAGGGCTTAAGGGTTCAGTATTTT.